These T cell receptor beta chains were read from a single sample in a study of identical twins. From the 5' RACE reads, TCRdb called clonotypes with MiXCR, one entry per CDR3 protein. The sample consists of approximately 890,000 distinct CDR3 sequences, 9% to 15% of them appearing once. These data were also reused for a study on yellow fever vaccine responses in identical twins.

The sample consisted of PBMCs. The source of these receptors is a woman younger than 30 in good health. CDR3s include the opening cysteine and the closing phenylalanine or tryptophan. D genes are given only for firm matches. Not every row has a clone size; where given, it reads once, few, many or a size class.

size	V	J	D	CDR3	DNA
many	TRBV5-1	TRBJ2-1	TRBD2	CASSLALTGGYNEQFF	TGCGCCAGCAGCTTGGCCTTAACGGGAGGCTACAATGAGCAGTTCTTC
few	TRBV5-1	TRBJ2-5	NA	CASSRGAFSYQETQYF	TGCGCCAGCAGCCGGGGGGCCTTCTCGTACCAAGAGACCCAGTACTTC
few	TRBV20-1	TRBJ2-7	TRBD2	CSATGVSGIPTYEQYF	TGCAGTGCTACAGGGGTTAGCGGGATCCCGACCTACGAGCAGTACTTC
NA	TRBV6-5	TRBJ2-1	TRBD2	CASSWASGGQNYNEQFF	TGTGCCAGCAGTTGGGCTAGCGGGGGGCAAAACTACAATGAGCAGTTCTTC
few	TRBV12-3/TRBV12-4	TRBJ2-6	NA	CASWGMISGANVLTF	TGTGCCAGCTGGGGCATGATCTCTGGGGCCAACGTCCTGACTTTC
few	TRBV4-2	TRBJ2-2	NA	CASSQEDPILTGELFF	TGTGCCAGCAGCCAAGAAGACCCAATCCTAACCGGGGAGCTGTTTTTT
NA	TRBV2	TRBJ1-3	NA	CASSELGNTIYF	TGTGCCAGCAGTGAACTTGGAAACACCATATATTTT
many	TRBV5-1	TRBJ2-2	NA	CASSLGQGHTGELFF	TGTGCCAGCAGTTTGGGTCAGGGCCACACCGGGGAGCTGTTTTTT
many	TRBV15	TRBJ2-2	TRBD2	CATKRGGTGELFF	TGTGCCACAAAGCGGGGGGGCACCGGGGAGCTGTTTTTT
few	TRBV11-1	TRBJ1-1	NA	CASSRIPSGAGNTEAFF	TGTGCCAGCAGCCGTATCCCGTCGGGGGCAGGGAACACTGAAGCTTTCTTT
NA	TRBV29-1	TRBJ2-3	TRBD2	CSVGGTSAYTDTQYF	TGCAGCGTTGGGGGGACTAGCGCTTACACAGATACGCAGTATTTT
NA	TRBV20-1	TRBJ2-3	NA	CSATHPGGLVQADTQYF	TGCAGTGCTACCCATCCAGGAGGACTTGTACAGGCAGATACGCAGTATTTT
NA	TRBV7-2	TRBJ2-1	NA	CASSLVTGVRYSEQFF	TGTGCCAGCAGCTTAGTTACGGGAGTTAGGTATAGTGAGCAGTTCTTC
few	TRBV28	TRBJ2-7	TRBD2	CASTGETSGSMEQYF	TGTGCCAGCACCGGAGAAACTAGCGGGAGTATGGAGCAGTACTTC
few	TRBV11-2	TRBJ2-1	NA	CASSFLGNDEQFF	TGTGCCAGCAGCTTTTTGGGGAACGATGAGCAGTTCTTC
few	TRBV4-1	TRBJ2-1	TRBD2	CASSQAPLAGPQGEQFF	TGCGCCAGCAGCCAAGCTCCACTAGCGGGCCCCCAGGGTGAGCAGTTCTTC